This is a list of T cell receptor beta chains from one sample in a study of PD-L1 blockade in urothelial cancer. The data were produced by immunoSEQ multiplex PCR, yet TCRdb's version contains in-frame clones alone and is incomplete. The sample lists 100,000 to 150,000 clones, more than 75% occurring once. The sample was PBMCs, taken around atezolizumab (anti-PD-L1) treatment. These receptors were obtained from a man in his fifties or sixties with urothelial cancer. CDR3s include the opening cysteine and the closing phenylalanine or tryptophan. The D gene is left open where the match is weak. A clone size is listed for some rows: how often the clone was seen (once, few, many), or a class if it is expanded.

clone_size	v_call	d_call	j_call	cdr3_nt	cdr3_aa
.	TRBV28	.	TRBJ2-2	TGTGCCAGCAGTTTAAGGCCCGGGGTCACCGGGGAGCTGTTTTTT	CASSLRPGVTGELFF
.	TRBV4-1	.	TRBJ2-3	TGCGCCAGCAGCCAAGATCTCGTCACAGATACGCAGTATTTT	CASSQDLVTDTQYF
.	TRBV18	TRBD1	TRBJ1-5	TGTGCCAGCTCACCGGGCAGGGGGGAGCCCCAGCATTTT	CASSPGRGEPQHF
.	TRBV5-8	TRBD1	TRBJ2-1	TGTGCCAGCAGCTTCCAGGGGGACGCCTACAATGAGCAGTTCTTC	CASSFQGDAYNEQFF
.	TRBV19	TRBD1	TRBJ1-5	TGTGCCAGTAGTATCCCTTTGGTGGGGGACAGGGTGAGCAATCAGCCCCAGCATTTT	CASSIPLVGDRVSNQPQHF
.	TRBV9	.	TRBJ1-1	TGTGCCAGCAGCCAACAGGGCGGGAACACTGAAGCTTTCTTT	CASSQQGGNTEAFF
.	TRBV9	.	TRBJ2-1	TGTGCCAGCAGCGTTGGGACTCACAATGAGCAGTTCTTC	CASSVGTHNEQFF
.	TRBV28	.	TRBJ1-2	TGTGCCAGCAGTTTATCGGGCGGGCCCAGGGGCCGCCCCGGCTACACCTTC	CASSLSGGPRGRPGYTF
.	TRBV19	.	TRBJ2-2	TGTGCCAGTATGAGGGAACGGAACACCGGGGAGCTGTTTTTT	CASMRERNTGELFF
.	TRBV9	.	TRBJ2-7	TGTGCCAGCAGCGTAGAGGAGGGAGTGGGCGAGCAGTACTTC	CASSVEEGVGEQYF
.	TRBV18	TRBD1	TRBJ2-7	TGTGCCAGCTCACCGGGTATCAGGGGGAGTGAGCAGTACTTC	CASSPGIRGSEQYF
.	TRBV6-5	TRBD2	TRBJ2-7	TGTGCCAGCAGTTACTCGTGGGGTAGCGGGAGATACGAGCAGTACTTC	CASSYSWGSGRYEQYF
.	TRBV19	.	TRBJ1-5	TGTGCCAGTAGTATCCAGGACAGTAAGAGCCAGCCCCAGCATTTT	CASSIQDSKSQPQHF
.	TRBV7-9	.	TRBJ1-4	TGTGCCAGCAGCTTGCCGGGCAGGGGTGGCCGAAGGGAAAAACTGTTTTTT	CASSLPGRGGRREKLFF
.	TRBV7-6	.	TRBJ2-7	TGTGCCAGCAGTCCTGCTTCGTGGAGCCACGAGCAGTACTTC	CASSPASWSHEQYF
.	TRBV18	TRBD2	TRBJ2-5	TGTGCCAGCTCACTAGCGGGAGTTTTGGAGACCCAGTACTTC	CASSLAGVLETQYF
.	TRBV7-9	TRBD1	TRBJ2-1	TGTGCCAGCAGCTTATCTCGGGACAGGGCGTGGAATGAGCAGTTCTTC	CASSLSRDRAWNEQFF
.	TRBV28	.	TRBJ2-5	TGTGCCAGCAGTTTAGGGGGACTAGAGACCCAGTACTTC	CASSLGGLETQYF
.	TRBV5-4	TRBD1	TRBJ2-2	TGTGCCAGCAGCGTTGGACAGGGGGCAGCCGCCGGGGAGCTGTTTTTT	CASSVGQGAAAGELFF
.	TRBV4-1	TRBD1	TRBJ2-3	TGCGCCAGCAGCGCCCAAGGCAGGGGGCTCTCAGATACGCAGTATTTT	CASSAQGRGLSDTQYF
.	TRBV30	.	TRBJ2-7	TGTGCCTGGGGGGTGGGGAGCGACTCCTACGAGCAGTACTTC	CAWGVGSDSYEQYF
few	TRBV27	TRBD1	TRBJ1-4	TGTGCCAGCAGTGGGGGGACAGGGAGAACTGAAAAACTGTTTTTT	CASSGGTGRTEKLFF
.	TRBV18	TRBD2	TRBJ2-1	TGTGCCAGCTCACCACCCGTAGCGGGGGCAGGCGGTGAGCAGTTCTTC	CASSPPVAGAGGEQFF
few	TRBV27	TRBD1	TRBJ2-7	TGTGCCAGCAGTGATATGACCGGACAGGGAGGCCCCTACGAGCAGTACTTC	CASSDMTGQGGPYEQYF
.	TRBV5-1	.	TRBJ1-1	TGCGCCAGCAGCTTAAAGGGTGCGGGCACTGAAGCTTTCTTT	CASSLKGAGTEAFF
.	TRBV7-3	TRBD2	TRBJ2-7	TGTGCCAGCAGCTTAACTAGCGGGAGCGACGAGCAGTACTTC	CASSLTSGSDEQYF
.	TRBV28	TRBD1	TRBJ1-6	TGTGCCAGCAGAAACAGGGGTCTAAATTCACCCCTCCACTTT	CASRNRGLNSPLHF
.	TRBV6-1	TRBD1	TRBJ1-5	TGTGCCAGCAGGGGACAGTCTGATAGCAATCAGCCCCAGCATTTT	CASRGQSDSNQPQHF
.	TRBV7-9	TRBD1	TRBJ1-6	TGTGCCAGCAGCTCCGGACAGGGAAATTCACCCCTCCACTTT	CASSSGQGNSPLHF
.	TRBV4-1	TRBD1	TRBJ1-4	TGCGCCAGCAGCCCAGAGGACAGGTTCGCAACTAATGAAAAACTGTTTTTT	CASSPEDRFATNEKLFF
.	TRBV6-1	.	TRBJ2-7	TGTGCCAGCAGTCATAACTCGGTGGAGCAGTACTTC	CASSHNSVEQYF
.	TRBV19	.	TRBJ1-5	TGTGCCAGTAGTATTTACCCGGGTTCAAATCAGCCCCAGCATTTT	CASSIYPGSNQPQHF
.	TRBV5-6	TRBD1	TRBJ1-1	TGTGCCAGCAGCTACACAGGGGGTGGGAACACTGAAGCTTTCTTT	CASSYTGGGNTEAFF
.	TRBV7-9	.	TRBJ1-2	TGTGCCAGCAGTCCCGACACCAGAGGGGGCTACACCTTC	CASSPDTRGGYTF
many	TRBV27	TRBD2	TRBJ2-7	TGTGCCAGCAGCCGAACTAGCGGAGATTTCTACGAGCAGTACTTC	CASSRTSGDFYEQYF
.	TRBV19	.	TRBJ1-1	TGTGCCAGTACAAACTCGGGCCGGGGCACTGAAGCTTTCTTT	CASTNSGRGTEAFF
few	TRBV4-2	.	TRBJ1-6	TGTGCCAGCAGCCAAGACAGGGAAAATTCACCCCTCCACTTT	CASSQDRENSPLHF
.	TRBV7-2	.	TRBJ2-1	TGTGCCAGCAGCTTAGTTGTGTCGATCGGCGGCCAGAGTGGGTTCTTC	CASSLVVSIGGQSGFF
.	TRBV5-1	TRBD1	TRBJ2-1	TGCGCCAGCAGCGAGGGACAGATCTCCTACAATGAGCAGTTCTTC	CASSEGQISYNEQFF
.	TRBV21-1	.	TRBJ1-1	TGTGCCAGCAGCGTTGGGGGGGCTAACACTGAAGCTTTCTTT	CASSVGGANTEAFF
.	TRBV28	.	TRBJ2-1	TGTGCCAGCAGTTTTGGAGGGAGCTCCTACAATGAGCAGTTCTTC	CASSFGGSSYNEQFF